A single sample gave rise to the 25 T cell receptor beta chains below, sequenced in a study of identical twins listed by TCRdb under 2016. Library construction relied on 5' RACE. The listed sequencing device is Illumina HiSeq 2000. Through fastp at Q25 and MiXCR, TCRdb rebuilt clones from the public reads, retaining in-frame beta chains. CDR3 protein sequences are deduplicated, and each keeps its most common genes and DNA. In all, the sample holds under 300,000 distinct CDR3 sequences, and more than 12% of those were seen once. Clones ranked in the top ten supply 7% to 9.5% of the sample. The sample comprised memory (CD45RO+) T cells sorted from blood. The sample's cell subset or site label is to be understood as: CD45RO+ enriched T cells. Receptors were obtained from a woman aged 18-29 years in good health.

The chain couples TRBV4-1 to TRBJ2-4; perhaps TRBD1 as D (6 bases). V lost 2 bases, J lost 6 bases, and 11 bases lay in between. The CDR3 extends over 14 amino acids. Germline loops: CDR1 MGHRA, CDR2 YSYEKL. DNA for the CDR3: TGCGCCAGCAGCCAACGGACAGTCGTAAACATTCAGTACTTC. Protein sequence: CASSQRTVVNIQYF.

This clonotype was counted between two and nine times. The chain uses TRBV7-2 and TRBJ2-7; D is perhaps TRBD1 or TRBD2 (5 bases each). Trimming removed 3 bases at V and 3 bases at J, with 12 bases between. The CDR3 extends over 14 amino acids. Germline lookup yields CDR1 SGHTA and CDR2 FQGNSA. The CDR3 is CASSFREGVYEQYF. Here the CDR3 DNA reads TGTGCCAGCAGCTTCCGGGAAGGGGTCTACGAGCAGTACTTC. The entire variable domain, with the rest obtained from reference TRBV7-2 and TRBJ2-7, is as follows: GAGVSQSPSNKVTEKGKDVELRCDPISGHTALYWYRQSLGQGLEFLIYFQGNSAPDKSGLPSDRFSAERTGGSVSTLTIQRTQQEDSAVYLCASSFREGVYEQYFGPGTRLTVT.

This clonotype occurred many times. The chain joins TRBV27 to TRBJ2-7; TRBD2 matches 13 bases. The V gene's germline CDR1 is MNHEY and CDR2 SMNVEV (reference sequence). Trimming at V came to 6 bases and at J to 6 bases, leaving 5 bases not matched to a gene. The CDR3 loop spans 14 amino acids. The CDR3 DNA reads TGTGCCAGCAGATCGGGGACTAGCGGGACCGAGCAGTACTTC. This gives the protein CASRSGTSGTEQYF.

The chain couples TRBV3-1 to TRBJ1-3; 7 positions agree with TRBD1. Trimming took 8 bases from V and 2 from J; bases not matched to a gene: 3. CDR1 is LGHDT and CDR2 is YNNKEL in the germline V gene (reference sequence). The CDR3 runs to 13 residues. The chain's CDR3 is CASGTVAGNTIYF. Written as DNA, the CDR3 is TGTGCCAGCGGGACAGTCGCTGGAAACACCATATATTTT. Full variable domain (rest looked up from reference TRBV3-1 and TRBJ1-3): DTAVSQTPKYLVTQMGNDKSIKCEQNLGHDTMYWYKQDSKKFLKIMFSYNNKELIINETVPNRFSPKSPDKAHLNLHINSLELGDSAVYFCASGTVAGNTIYFGEGSWLTVV.

This clonotype has a handful of counts. This sequence joins TRBV15 and TRBJ1-4; D perhaps matches TRBD1 (5 bases). The germline V gene encodes CDR1 LNHNV and CDR2 YYDKDF (reference sequence). V was shortened by 0 bases and J by 8 bases, with 16 bases between the two germline ends. There are 16 residues in the CDR3. The DNA for the CDR3 is TGTGCCACCAGCAGAGAGGGTCAGGGAGGAGGAGAAAAACTGTTTTTT. It is translated as CATSREGQGGGEKLFF.

The table lists this clonotype with many counts. This CDR3 reads CATPSDTRTKNIQYF. The CDR3 DNA reads TGTGCCACCCCCTCAGACACCCGGACCAAAAACATTCAGTACTTC. The chain has TRBV24-1 and TRBJ2-4; D not resolved. The CDR3 has 15 residues. Between the trimmed V and J ends, which lost 9 bases and 2 bases, there was a span of 16 bases. From germline, CDR1 is KGHDR and CDR2 SFDVKD.

The V call is TRBV19, the J call TRBJ1-1, with TRBD1 as a possible D gene (5 bases). Trimming left V 8 bases short and J 1 base short, with 23 bases between. This CDR3 has 17 amino acids. The germline CDR1 and CDR2 sequences are LNHDA and SQIVND (reference sequence). CDR3: CASSEPGPFIANTEAFF. The DNA of the CDR3 is TGTGCCAGTTCCGAACCGGGGCCCTTTATAGCGAACACTGAAGCTTTCTTT.

V and J are TRBV5-1 and TRBJ2-3; the D gene is possibly TRBD1 (5 bases). Germline CDR1 SGHRS, CDR2 YFSETQ. V gave up 4 bases and J gave up 2 bases, with 23 bases separating them. This CDR3 contains 18 residues. Here the CDR3 DNA reads TGCGCCAGCAGCAGAGTCCCCTTGATGGCAGGGTCCACAGATACGCAGTATTTT. Protein product: CASSRVPLMAGSTDTQYF.

This clonotype has ten or more counts. As DNA, the CDR3 is TGTGCCAGCAGCTTGGCCCTAGCGGGGTTAGGCTCCTACAATGAGCAGTTCTTC. As protein: CASSLALAGLGSYNEQFF. The chain employs TRBV5-6 and TRBJ2-1; 9 positions match TRBD2. Trimming at V came to 0 bases and at J to 0 bases, leaving 7 bases not matched to a gene. The CDR3 has 18 amino acids. The germline V gene has CDR1 SGHDT and CDR2 YYEEEE.

The sample holds a few counts of this clonotype. The chain recombines TRBV6-1 with TRBJ2-2; D possibly corresponds to TRBD2 (5 bases). CDR1 is MNHNS and CDR2 is SASEGT in the germline V gene. The CDR3 contains 15 residues. The V end lost 7 bases, the J end lost 0 bases, and 12 bases lay between the germline ends. The CDR3 here is CASTREFANTGELFF. CDR3 sequence (DNA): TGTGCCAGCACGAGGGAATTCGCGAACACCGGGGAGCTGTTTTTT.

The CDR3 loop is CASSLSKTLGETQYF. CDR3 DNA sequence: TGTGCCAGCAGCTTGAGTAAGACCTTGGGGGAGACCCAGTACTTC. The V gene is TRBV5-5, the J gene TRBJ2-5, with D unclear. The germline V gene has CDR1 SGHKS and CDR2 YYEKEE (reference sequence). This CDR3 spans 15 amino acids. V was pared by 1 base and J by 5 bases, with 15 bases between.

This clonotype has only a few counts. This chain uses TRBV14 with TRBJ2-1; no definite D call. Deletions cut 1 base from V and 15 bases from J, with 22 bases between. Germline CDR1 SGHDN, CDR2 FVKESK. The CDR3 spans 15 residues. The CDR3 sequence is CASSQAGSGANVGFF. CDR3 DNA: TGTGCCAGCAGCCAAGCGGGCTCTGGAGCGAATGTTGGGTTCTTC.

This clonotype was observed a handful of times. The chain carries TRBV14 and TRBJ2-5; maybe TRBD1 (5 bases). The CDR3 has 13 residues. Germline loops: CDR1 SGHDN, CDR2 FVKESK. V dropped 3 bases and J dropped 7 bases, with 12 bases sitting between them. The CDR3 DNA is TGTGCCAGCAGCCAGTCCCTCCAGGGGACCCAGTACTTC. It translates to CASSQSLQGTQYF.

Concerning this clonotype: One junction end disagrees with the germline gene, perhaps due to a read error. The chain links TRBV6-1 to TRBJ2-5; 14 nucleotides line up with TRBD2. The CDR3 consists of 16 residues. The germline CDR1 and CDR2 sequences are MNHNS and SASEGT. The CDR3, as DNA: TGTGCCAGCAGCGAAGGACTAGCGGGGGGTTGGGAGACCCAGTACTTC. This encodes CASSEGLAGGWETQYF.

The J gene is TRBJ2-2, the V gene TRBV5-1; no reliable D call. Germline CDR1 reads SGHRS; CDR2 reads YFSETQ. The CDR3 runs to 14 residues. V was clipped by 0 bases and J by 4 bases, with 7 bases between them. This CDR3 is CASSLVPRTGELFF. The CDR3 DNA sequence: TGCGCCAGCAGCTTGGTGCCGCGCACCGGGGAGCTGTTTTTT. Together with reference TRBV5-1 and TRBJ2-2, the CDR3 gives the full variable domain: KAGVTQTPRYLIKTRGQQVTLSCSPISGHRSVSWYQQTPGQGLQFLFEYFSETQRNKGNFPGRFSGRQFSNSRSEMNVSTLELGDSALYLCASSLVPRTGELFFGEGSRLTVL.

This clonotype was counted at least ten times. This chain links TRBV3-1 with TRBJ1-1; possible D gene TRBD1, 5 bases. This CDR3 is 13 amino acids long. The germline V gene has CDR1 LGHDT and CDR2 YNNKEL (reference sequence). The V and J ends lost 4 bases and 5 bases respectively, with 11 bases between them. The CDR3 DNA sequence: TGTGCCAGCAGCCGACCGGGGGAGACTGAAGCTTTCTTT. Its translation is CASSRPGETEAFF.

This clonotype came up a few times. The rearrangement uses TRBV7-8 and TRBJ2-3; D tentatively fits TRBD1 or TRBD2 (7 bases each). The CDR3 loop spans 15 amino acids. V lost 4 bases and J 3 bases, leaving 14 bases between the germline ends. Germline V CDR1 and CDR2: SGHVS, FQNEAQ. CDR3 sequence (DNA): TGTGCCAGCAGCTCAGGGGGGGGTCGGACAGATACGCAGTATTTT. It specifies CASSSGGGRTDTQYF.

This sequence joins TRBV14 and TRBJ2-3; D is unresolved. The CDR3 spans 16 residues. Trimming shortened V by 4 bases and J by 2 bases, and 16 bases separated the two germline ends. Per germline, CDR1 SGHDN and CDR2 FVKESK. This CDR3 is CASSPTSALLTDTQYF. The CDR3 region has the DNA TGTGCCAGCAGCCCTACCTCCGCGCTCCTCACAGATACGCAGTATTTT. The whole variable domain, remainder taken from reference TRBV14 and TRBJ2-3, is EAGVTQFPSHSVIEKGQTVTLRCDPISGHDNLYWYRRVMGKEIKFLLHFVKESKQDESGMPNNRFLAERTGGTYSTLKVQPAELEDSGVYFCASSPTSALLTDTQYFGPGTRLTVL.

The rearrangement joins TRBV20-1 to TRBJ2-5; a possible D gene is TRBD2 (6 bases). V shed 8 bases and J shed 5 bases, with 21 bases lying between them. This CDR3 spans 14 amino acids. The germline gives CDR1 DFQATT, CDR2 SNEGSKA (reference sequence). Written as DNA, the CDR3 is TGCAGTACAACTCTAGCGTGGGGGACGGAGACCCAGTACTTC. Protein: CSTTLAWGTETQYF.

This clonotype was detected a few times. The chain couples TRBV10-3 to TRBJ2-7, with TRBD1 matching 10 bases. The CDR3 runs to 17 residues. Germline loops: CDR1 ENHRY, CDR2 SYGVKD. Losses at the gene ends were 0 bases for V and 4 bases for J; bases not matched to a gene: 9. This CDR3 reads CAISESRYGTGEYEQYF. The CDR3 bases are TGTGCCATCAGTGAGTCGAGATACGGGACAGGGGAATACGAGCAGTACTTC.

The V call is TRBV12-3 or TRBV12-4, the J call TRBJ1-2, with unresolved D. The CDR3 spans 14 residues. V was cut by 3 bases and J by 6 bases, with 14 bases left in between. CDR3 in DNA: TGTGCCAGCAGTTTGAGGAGCCGATGGGATGGCTACACCTTC. Its protein product is CASSLRSRWDGYTF.

For this clonotype: Sequence at one end of the junction differs from germline and may be a read error. The rearrangement uses TRBV5-1 and TRBJ1-6; D ambiguous. CDR3 length equals 15 residues. Germline CDR1 is SGHRS and CDR2 is YFSETQ. The CDR3 sequence: CASRAQSSYNPPLHF. In DNA, the CDR3 is TGCGCCAGCAGGGCACAGAGCTCCTATAATCCACCCCTCCACTTT.

This clonotype was recorded many times. This rearrangement joins TRBV7-8 to TRBJ2-7; TRBD2 is a possible D gene (6 bases). This CDR3 contains 12 residues. Germline V CDR1 and CDR2: SGHVS, FQNEAQ. Trimming stripped 4 bases from V and 4 bases from J, with 8 bases between. CDR3 in DNA: TGTGCCAGCAGCTCGGAGGGGTACGAGCAGTACTTC. This gives the protein CASSSEGYEQYF.

In its sample, this clonotype was seen a few times. V usage is TRBV18 and J usage is TRBJ2-7, with 10 nucleotides matching TRBD1. V trimming: 4 bases; J trimming: 4 bases; junction bases outside the gene matches: 1. Germline values: CDR1 KGHSH, CDR2 LQKENI. The CDR3 spans 13 residues. The CDR3: CASSRGQGYEQYF. Written as DNA, the CDR3 is TGTGCCAGCTCACGGGGACAGGGGTACGAGCAGTACTTC.

This clonotype was seen only a few times. The gene calls are TRBV5-5 and TRBJ2-3; the D gene is possibly TRBD1 (6 bases). CDR1 is SGHKS and CDR2 is YYEKEE in the germline V gene (reference sequence). The CDR3 is 16 residues long. V gave up 4 bases and J gave up 6 bases, with 21 bases separating them. The CDR3 is CASSPTTGTTGDTQYF. In nucleotides, the CDR3 is TGTGCCAGCAGCCCCACCACAGGGACCACCGGCGATACGCAGTATTTT.